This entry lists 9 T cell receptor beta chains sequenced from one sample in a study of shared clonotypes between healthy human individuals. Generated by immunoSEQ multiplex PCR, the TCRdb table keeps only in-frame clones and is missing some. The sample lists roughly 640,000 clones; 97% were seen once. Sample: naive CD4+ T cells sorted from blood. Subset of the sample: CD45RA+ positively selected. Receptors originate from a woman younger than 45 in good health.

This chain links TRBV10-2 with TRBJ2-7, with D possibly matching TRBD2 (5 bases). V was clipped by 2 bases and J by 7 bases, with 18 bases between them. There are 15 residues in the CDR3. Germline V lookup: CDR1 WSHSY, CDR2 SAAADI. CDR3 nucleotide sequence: TGCGCCAGCAGTGAGCACCTTCGACCTCCGGGGGAGCAGTACTTC. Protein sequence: CASSEHLRPPGEQYF.

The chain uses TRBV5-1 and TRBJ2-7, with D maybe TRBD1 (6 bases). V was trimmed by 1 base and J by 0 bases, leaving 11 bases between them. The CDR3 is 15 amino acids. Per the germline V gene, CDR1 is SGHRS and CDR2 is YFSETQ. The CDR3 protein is CASSLIPGHSYEQYF. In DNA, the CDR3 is TGCGCCAGCAGCTTGATCCCGGGACACTCCTACGAGCAGTACTTC. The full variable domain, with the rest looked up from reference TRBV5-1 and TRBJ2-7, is KAGVTQTPRYLIKTRGQQVTLSCSPISGHRSVSWYQQTPGQGLQFLFEYFSETQRNKGNFPGRFSGRQFSNSRSEMNVSTLELGDSALYLCASSLIPGHSYEQYFGPGTRLTVT.

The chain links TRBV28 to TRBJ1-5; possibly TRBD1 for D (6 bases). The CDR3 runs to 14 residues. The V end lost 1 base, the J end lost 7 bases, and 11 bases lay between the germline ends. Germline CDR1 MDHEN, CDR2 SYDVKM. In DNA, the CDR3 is TGTGCCAGCAGTTTATTTTACAGGGACCAGCCCCAGCATTTT. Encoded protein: CASSLFYRDQPQHF.

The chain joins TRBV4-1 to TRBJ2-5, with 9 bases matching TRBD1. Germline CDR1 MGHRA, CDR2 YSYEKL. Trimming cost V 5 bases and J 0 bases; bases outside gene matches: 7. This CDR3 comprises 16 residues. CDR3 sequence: CASSKTGTGHQETQYF. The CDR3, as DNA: TGCGCCAGCAGCAAAACCGGGACAGGGCACCAAGAGACCCAGTACTTC.

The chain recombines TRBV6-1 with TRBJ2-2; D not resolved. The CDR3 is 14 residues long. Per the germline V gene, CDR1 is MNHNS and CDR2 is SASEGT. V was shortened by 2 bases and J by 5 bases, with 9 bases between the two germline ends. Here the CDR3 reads CASSELFATGELFF. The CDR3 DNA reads TGTGCCAGCAGTGAATTGTTTGCGACCGGGGAGCTGTTTTTT.

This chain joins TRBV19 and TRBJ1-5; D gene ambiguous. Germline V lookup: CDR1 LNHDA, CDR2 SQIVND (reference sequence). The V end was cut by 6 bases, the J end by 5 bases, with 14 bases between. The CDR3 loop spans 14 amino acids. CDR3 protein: CASSQAASYQPQHF. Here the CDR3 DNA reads TGTGCCAGTAGCCAGGCCGCGTCTTATCAGCCCCAGCATTTT. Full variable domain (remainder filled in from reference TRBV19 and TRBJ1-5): DGGITQSPKYLFRKEGQNVTLSCEQNLNHDAMYWYRQDPGQGLRLIYYSQIVNDFQKGDIAEGYSVSREKKESFPLTVTSAQKNPTAFYLCASSQAASYQPQHFGDGTRLSIL.

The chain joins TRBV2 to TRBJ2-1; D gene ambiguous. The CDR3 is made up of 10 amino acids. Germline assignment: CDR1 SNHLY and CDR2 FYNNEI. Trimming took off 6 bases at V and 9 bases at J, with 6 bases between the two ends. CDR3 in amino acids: CASSRAEQFF. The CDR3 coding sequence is TGTGCCAGCAGCCGTGCTGAGCAGTTCTTC.

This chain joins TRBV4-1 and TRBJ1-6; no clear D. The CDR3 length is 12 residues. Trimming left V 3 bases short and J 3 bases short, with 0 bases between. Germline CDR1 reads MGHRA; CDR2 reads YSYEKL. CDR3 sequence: CASSHYNSPLHF. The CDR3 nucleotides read TGCGCCAGCAGCCACTATAATTCACCCCTCCACTTT.

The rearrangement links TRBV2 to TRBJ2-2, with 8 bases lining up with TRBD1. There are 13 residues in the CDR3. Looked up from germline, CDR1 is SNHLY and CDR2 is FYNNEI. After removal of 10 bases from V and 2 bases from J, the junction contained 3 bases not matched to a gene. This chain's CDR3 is CATTGGNTGELFF. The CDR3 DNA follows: TGTGCCACCACAGGGGGTAACACCGGGGAGCTGTTTTTT. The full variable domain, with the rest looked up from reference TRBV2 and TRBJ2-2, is EPEVTQTPSHQVTQMGQEVILRCVPISNHLYFYWYRQILGQKVEFLVSFYNNEISEKSEIFDDQFSVERPDGSNFTLKIRSTKLEDSAMYFCATTGGNTGELFFGEGSRLTVL.